The sequence of this TCR beta chain was determined in a study of somatic mutations in cytotoxic T cells in rheumatoid arthritis. Study context: Each patient's diagnosis was followed right away by a blood draw (around 32 ml EDTA), before any treatment.

On this clone: Its specificity is unknown. An end of the junction differs from the germline gene, which may be a read error.

Notes on the study in general: CD8+ clonality rose with age in rheumatoid arthritis patients, not healthy controls.

Produced via immunoSEQ multiplex PCR; TCRdb's table is partial and in-frame only. In the table there are over a thousand clones, over 75% of which are singletons. Germline loops: CDR1 LGHNA, CDR2 YSLEER. This CDR3 spans 20 amino acids. This chain joins TRBV4-3 and TRBJ2-1; TRBD2 agrees at 15 bases. The sample taken for sequencing was CD8+ T cells sorted from blood. This receptor was identified in an adult with rheumatoid arthritis. The CDR3 region is CVSSQAPSGLAGGPGNEQFF. The CDR3 DNA reads as TGCGTCAGCAGCCAAGCTCCCAGCGGACTAGCGGGAGGGCCCGGCAATGAGCAGTTCTTC.